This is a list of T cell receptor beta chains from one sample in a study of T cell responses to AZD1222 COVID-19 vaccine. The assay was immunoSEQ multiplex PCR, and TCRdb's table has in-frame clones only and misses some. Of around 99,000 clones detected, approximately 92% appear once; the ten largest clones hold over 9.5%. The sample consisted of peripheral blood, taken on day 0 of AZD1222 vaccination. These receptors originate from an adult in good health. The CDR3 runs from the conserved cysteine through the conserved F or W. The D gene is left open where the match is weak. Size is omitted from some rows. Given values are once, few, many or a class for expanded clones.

CASSLEMGPQYF TGTGCCAGCAGTTTAGAAATGGGACCCCAGTACTTC 12 TRBJ2-7 . TRBV27 .
CASSPVGQARNYGYTF TGCGCCAGCAGCCCTGTTGGACAGGCCAGAAACTATGGCTACACCTTC 16 TRBJ1-2 TRBD1 TRBV4-1 .
CASSPVGFGGYTF TGTGCCAGCAGTCCCGTTGGGTTTGGTGGCTACACCTTC 13 TRBJ1-2 . TRBV28 .
CASRENEKLFF TGCGCCAGCAGGGAAAATGAAAAACTGTTTTTT 11 TRBJ1-4 . TRBV10-2 .
CASHDSSYNSPLHF TGTGCCAGCCACGACAGCTCCTATAATTCACCCCTCCACTTT 14 TRBJ1-6 . TRBV6-5 .
CASSESHEQYF TGTGCCAGCAGTGAATCCCACGAGCAGTACTTC 11 TRBJ2-7 . TRBV6-1 .
CASSFTPVTGELFF TGCGCCAGCAGCTTCACCCCAGTCACCGGGGAGCTGTTTTTT 14 TRBJ2-2 . TRBV5-1 .
CASSLRGQETQYF TGTGCCAGCAGTTTACGGGGGCAAGAGACCCAGTACTTC 13 TRBJ2-5 . TRBV28 .
CASSYSSTVTYYGYTF TGTGCCAGCAGTTACTCGAGCACGGTGACATACTATGGCTACACCTTC 16 TRBJ1-2 . TRBV6-5 .
CASSVYEAGFTEAFF TGTGCCAGCAGCGTTTACGAGGCGGGTTTCACTGAAGCTTTCTTT 15 TRBJ1-1 . TRBV9 .
CASSPGGASYNEQFF TGTGCCAGCAGCCCTGGGGGGGCTTCCTACAATGAGCAGTTCTTC 15 TRBJ2-1 . TRBV27 few
CSASYRPWDRRMYEQYF TGCAGTGCTAGTTACCGACCTTGGGACAGACGAATGTACGAGCAGTACTTC 17 TRBJ2-7 TRBD1 TRBV20-1 .
CASSDNRVWHGYTF TGTGCCAGCAGTGACAACAGGGTGTGGCATGGCTACACCTTC 14 TRBJ1-2 . TRBV25-1 .
CASSYKIKDTEAFF TGTGCCAGCAGTTACAAGATCAAAGACACTGAAGCTTTCTTT 14 TRBJ1-1 . TRBV27 .
CASSPNRGGYNEQFF TGTGCCAGCAGTCCAAACAGGGGGGGCTACAATGAGCAGTTCTTC 15 TRBJ2-1 . TRBV7-2 .
CASSQESLAGTDTQYF TGCGCCAGCAGCCAAGAAAGTCTAGCAGGCACAGATACGCAGTATTTT 16 TRBJ2-3 . TRBV4-1 .
CASSPLSNSGNTIYF TGTGCCAGCAGCCCATTGTCCAACTCTGGAAACACCATATATTTT 15 TRBJ1-3 . TRBV28 .
CASRLKRQGYEQYF TGTGCCAGCAGACTAAAGAGACAGGGGTACGAGCAGTACTTC 14 TRBJ2-7 TRBD1 TRBV6-5 .
CASSEYRTQETQYF TGTGCCAGCAGTGAATACAGAACCCAAGAGACCCAGTACTTC 14 TRBJ2-5 . TRBV2 .
CAWSEGGTHTEAFF TGTGCCTGGAGTGAAGGCGGGACACACACTGAAGCTTTCTTT 14 TRBJ1-1 . TRBV30 .
CASSLAGGSTDTQYF TGTGCCAGCAGCTTAGCGGGGGGCAGCACAGATACGCAGTATTTT 15 TRBJ2-3 . TRBV11-3 .
CASRSSPDRAYEQYF TGTGCCAGCAGATCAAGCCCCGACAGGGCCTACGAGCAGTACTTC 15 TRBJ2-7 TRBD1 TRBV2 once
CASSLVVGNTIYF TGTGCCAGCAGCTTAGTCGTTGGAAACACCATATATTTT 13 TRBJ1-3 . TRBV7-9 .
CASSPAGVYGYTF TGCGCCAGCAGCCCTGCCGGGGTTTATGGCTACACCTTC 13 TRBJ1-2 . TRBV5-1 once
CAISDPGGSGSINEQFF TGTGCCATCAGTGACCCCGGTGGTAGCGGGAGCATTAATGAGCAGTTCTTC 17 TRBJ2-1 TRBD2 TRBV10-3 few
CASSLAGINIQYF TGTGCCAGCAGCTTAGCCGGGATAAACATTCAGTACTTC 13 TRBJ2-4 . TRBV7-8 .
CASRPTGNSPLHF TGTGCCAGCAGACCCACAGGGAATTCACCCCTCCACTTT 13 TRBJ1-6 . TRBV5-4 once
CASSLVGTSGRARGYEQFF TGTGCCAGCAGCTTAGTAGGGACTAGCGGGAGGGCCCGGGGGTATGAGCAGTTCTTC 19 TRBJ2-1 TRBD2 TRBV7-8 .
CASSPRRGGQFF TGTGCCAGCAGCCCCCGGAGGGGTGGGCAGTTCTTC 12 TRBJ2-1 . TRBV11-2 once
CASGTTTEAFF TGTGCCAGCGGAACCACGACCGAAGCTTTCTTT 11 TRBJ1-1 . TRBV11-2 .
CASSYSTGTGMRKLFF TGTGCCAGCAGTTACTCCACGGGGACAGGGATGCGAAAACTGTTTTTT 16 TRBJ1-4 TRBD1 TRBV6-5 .
CASSLGTIGEQFF TGTGCCAGTAGTCTCGGGACAATAGGTGAGCAGTTCTTC 13 TRBJ2-1 . TRBV19 .
CASSLAPTDTQYF TGTGCCAGCAGCCTAGCCCCCACAGATACGCAGTATTTT 13 TRBJ2-3 . TRBV9 .
CASRSQGPYGNTIYF TGTGCCAGCAGATCCCAGGGGCCATATGGAAACACCATATATTTT 15 TRBJ1-3 . TRBV6-5 once
CASSLERNTGELFF TGTGCCAGCAGCTTAGAACGGAACACCGGGGAGCTGTTTTTT 14 TRBJ2-2 . TRBV7-2 once
CASSVVDGAYEQYF TGTGCCAGCAGCGTAGTGGACGGCGCCTACGAGCAGTACTTC 14 TRBJ2-7 . TRBV9 .
CATRVGADNGYTF TGTGCCACCCGTGTGGGGGCCGACAATGGCTACACCTTC 13 TRBJ1-2 . TRBV2 .
CASSLDGSRPGLAEAFF TGTGCCAGCAGCTTAGATGGTTCACGACCCGGCCTTGCTGAAGCTTTCTTT 17 TRBJ1-1 . TRBV7-8 .
CASSTSPITSNEQFF TGTGCCTCATCAACATCTCCAATCACGTCCAATGAGCAGTTCTTC 15 TRBJ2-1 . TRBV19 .
CAGRSDAYEQYF TGTGCCGGTCGGTCGGACGCCTACGAGCAGTACTTC 12 TRBJ2-7 . TRBV2 .
CASSLDKGYGYTF TGTGCCAGCAGTCTCGACAAAGGCTATGGCTACACCTTC 13 TRBJ1-2 . TRBV28 .
CASRGGFYNSPLHF TGTGCCAGCAGGGGAGGATTTTATAATTCACCCCTCCACTTT 14 TRBJ1-6 . TRBV6-5 once
CASSSRLAGTGELFF TGTGCCAGTAGTTCCCGACTAGCGGGGACCGGGGAGCTGTTTTTT 15 TRBJ2-2 TRBD2 TRBV19 .
CASSIRQGTNYGYTF TGCGCCAGCAGCATAAGACAGGGTACTAACTATGGCTACACCTTC 15 TRBJ1-2 TRBD1 TRBV5-1 .
CASSLGQEYTGELFF TGTGCCAGCAGCTTGGGACAGGAATACACCGGGGAGCTGTTTTTT 15 TRBJ2-2 . TRBV5-4 once
CASSLGGGLHETQYF TGTGCCAGCAGCTTAGGCGGGGGTCTCCACGAGACCCAGTACTTC 15 TRBJ2-5 TRBD2 TRBV7-6 .
CASSFDRTDTQYF TGTGCCAGCAGCTTCGATCGCACAGATACGCAGTATTTT 13 TRBJ2-3 . TRBV7-3 .
CASTTGTGAVHF TGTGCCAGTACAACGGGGACAGGGGCTGTCCACTTT 12 TRBJ1-6 TRBD1 TRBV19 .
CASSLGQRNTEAFF TGTGCCAGCAGCTTAGGACAGAGAAACACTGAAGCTTTCTTT 14 TRBJ1-1 . TRBV11-1 .
CASSLVWDGYTF TGTGCCAGCAGCTTAGTTTGGGATGGCTACACCTTC 12 TRBJ1-2 . TRBV11-2 .
CASSPARKRFSYEQYF TGTGCCAGCAGTCCCGCCAGGAAAAGGTTCTCCTACGAGCAGTACTTC 16 TRBJ2-7 . TRBV28 .